This T cell receptor (beta chain) was identified during a study of shared clonotypes between healthy human individuals. General study findings and limits: On the whole, naive subsets had larger estimated richness than memory subsets had. Clonotypes which were not shared had lower generation probabilities than clonotypes that all four donors shared.

For this clone: The antigen remains undetermined. In the same sample, other DNA sequences code for this CDR3.

Sequencing used immunoSEQ multiplex PCR; TCRdb keeps in-frame clones, though not all of them. The sample has 2,100,000 or so clones, 90% to 97% seen once. With 3 bases removed from V and 5 bases from J, the gap between germline ends came to 10 bases. Per germline, CDR1 GTSNPN and CDR2 SVGIG (reference sequence). The CDR3 is 12 residues long. The origin of this receptor is a man aged 18 to 30 in good health. The chain couples TRBV30 to TRBJ1-2; possible D gene TRBD1, 6 bases. Sequencing used naive CD4+ T cells sorted from blood. Sample subset: CD45RA+ positively selected. CDR3 loop: CAWSPQGYGYTF. DNA of the CDR3: TGTGCCTGGAGCCCTCAGGGGTATGGCTACACCTTC.